The 28 T cell receptor beta chains given below trace back to one sample, sequenced in a study of spatial heterogeneity in lung cancer. The study, taken as a whole, reports: Counts of expanded alpha and beta TCRs within tumors tracked the tumor nonsynonymous mutation count.

As for time point: sample taken at primary tumor resection. TCRdb fed the 5' RACE reads into MiXCR, producing one record per CDR3 protein. Here the sample spans about 18,000 distinct CDR3 sequences, 9.5% to 10% being singletons. No antigen has been identified for these receptors. The sample here was lung tumor tissue, taken at surgery. The receptors come from a female donor with early-stage non-small cell lung cancer.

The table lists this clonotype with many counts. For a library built for alpha chains, this beta chain is a stray read; little rests on its size. The rearrangement joins TRBV6-1 to TRBJ1-1; TRBD1 matches at 8 bases. Germline V CDR1 and CDR2: MNHNS, SASEGT. The CDR3 has 14 amino acids. V dropped 5 bases and J dropped 1; count of bases not matched to a gene: 3. The CDR3 spells CASSRGTGNTEAFF. CDR3 nucleotide sequence: TGTGCCAGCAGTCGTGGGACAGGGAACACTGAAGCTTTCTTT.

In this sample, this clonotype turned up a few times. Because the library targeted alpha chains, this beta chain is an off-target read whose size means little. The chain recombines TRBV19 with TRBJ2-1; TRBD1 might be the D (7 bases). Germline CDR1 is LNHDA and CDR2 is SQIVND (reference sequence). This CDR3 is 13 amino acids long. The ends were cut back, 8 bases at V and 9 bases at J, with 17 bases in the middle. This CDR3 reads CASSQGGTAEQFF. The CDR3 DNA is TGTGCCAGTTCGCAGGGGGGTACAGCTGAGCAGTTCTTC.

This clonotype showed up many times. This beta chain is off target for a library built for alpha chains, so its abundance means little. DNA of the CDR3: TGTGCCAGCAGTTACAGGAAGATTGGGCTAGCGGCGAGCTCCTACAATGAGCAGTTCTTC. This translates into CASSYRKIGLAASSYNEQFF. The rearrangement uses TRBV6-2 or TRBV6-3 and TRBJ2-1; 7 nucleotides align to TRBD2. From germline, CDR1 is MNHEY and CDR2 SVGEGT. The V gene end was trimmed by 2 bases and the J gene end by 0 bases; junction bases not matched to a gene: 16. CDR3 length: 20 residues.

As concerns this clonotype: Being off target in a library aimed at alpha chains, this beta chain has a size of little meaning. V gene TRBV27 combines with J gene TRBJ2-1; 10 bases fit TRBD2. CDR1 and CDR2 from the germline V gene are MNHEY and SMNVEV (reference sequence). The CDR3 extends over 14 amino acids. V trimming: 5 bases; J trimming: 6 bases; junction bases outside the gene matches: 4. CDR3: CASSPGLAFNEQFF. In nucleotides, the CDR3 is TGTGCCAGCAGTCCGGGACTAGCGTTCAATGAGCAGTTCTTC.

In this sample, this clonotype turned up many times. Being off target in a library aimed at alpha chains, this beta chain has a size of little meaning. The CDR3 DNA is TGTGCCAGCAGCTTGCGCCCGGGACAGCTCTACGAGCAGTACTTC. Translation gives CASSLRPGQLYEQYF. The J gene is TRBJ2-7, the V gene TRBV7-3; TRBD1 matches 7 bases. Germline assignment: CDR1 SGHTA and CDR2 FQGTGA. The CDR3 spans 15 residues. V dropped 3 bases and J dropped 3; count of bases not matched to a gene: 8.

The table lists this clonotype with many counts. The library was designed around alpha chains, so this beta chain is a stray read whose abundance carries little weight. This chain joins TRBV5-1 and TRBJ2-1; TRBD2 might be the D (5 bases). The CDR3 covers 13 residues. CDR1 and CDR2 (germline): SGHRS, YFSETQ. V was pared by 4 bases and J by 5 bases, with 10 bases between. The CDR3 region is CASSLSVDNEQFF. Here the CDR3 DNA reads TGCGCCAGCAGCCTTAGCGTCGACAATGAGCAGTTCTTC. Supplemented by reference TRBV5-1 and TRBJ2-1, the full variable domain reads KAGVTQTPRYLIKTRGQQVTLSCSPISGHRSVSWYQQTPGQGLQFLFEYFSETQRNKGNFPGRFSGRQFSNSRSEMNVSTLELGDSALYLCASSLSVDNEQFFGPGTRLTVL.

At least ten counts were recorded for this clonotype. Since the library was made to target alpha chains, this beta chain is a stray read and its abundance is not meaningful. The chain has TRBV9 and TRBJ1-5; D gene ambiguous. Germline CDR1 reads SGDLS; CDR2 reads YYNGEE. The CDR3 is 15 amino acids. Trimming removed 4 bases at V and 0 bases at J, with 11 bases between. The CDR3 is CASSRDVNSNQPQHF. CDR3 in DNA: TGTGCCAGCAGCCGGGATGTTAATAGCAATCAGCCCCAGCATTTT.

As to this clonotype: For a library built for alpha chains, this beta chain is a stray read; little rests on its size. The gene calls are TRBV4-1 and TRBJ1-2; tentative D call: TRBD1 (5 bases). CDR3 length: 16 amino acids. The V end lost 4 bases, the J end lost 3 bases, and 18 bases lay between the germline ends. Germline CDR1 is MGHRA and CDR2 is YSYEKL. CDR3 in DNA: TGCGCCAGCAGCCGTGTCTGGGGGTCGAAAGACTATGGCTACACCTTC. Its translation: CASSRVWGSKDYGYTF.

This clonotype was seen repeatedly, ten times or more. Because this beta chain is a stray read in a library intended to capture alpha chains, its abundance should not be given much weight. The J gene is TRBJ2-2, the V gene TRBV24-1, with TRBD1 matching over 9 bases. CDR3 length equals 18 residues. Germline V gene lookup returns CDR1 KGHDR and CDR2 SFDVKD. J was trimmed by 0 bases and V by 3 bases; bases with no gene match: 7. CDR3 residues: CATSDAGTGQPNTGELFF. The CDR3 region has the DNA TGTGCCACCAGTGATGCCGGGACAGGGCAACCGAACACCGGGGAGCTGTTTTTT.

Points on this clonotype: The library was prepared for alpha chains; this beta chain is a stray read, so its frequency means little. The chain couples TRBV12-3 or TRBV12-4 to TRBJ2-1, with D perhaps matching TRBD2 (5 bases). The CDR3 extends over 16 amino acids. V was clipped by 6 bases and J by 4 bases, with 19 bases between them. For the CDR3, the DNA is TGTGCCAGCAGCCTAGAGATTTCGCGGGCTTACAATGAGCAGTTCTTC. Residues: CASSLEISRAYNEQFF.

About this clonotype itself: Since the library was made to target alpha chains, this beta chain is a stray read and its abundance is not meaningful. The V gene is TRBV20-1, the J gene TRBJ2-7, with D perhaps TRBD2 (7 bases). The CDR3 loop spans 14 amino acids. V lost 3 bases, J lost 5 bases, and 17 bases lay in between. CDR1 and CDR2 (germline): DFQATT, SNEGSKA (reference sequence). CDR3 protein: CSAREGEGLHEQYF. As DNA, the CDR3 is TGCAGTGCTAGGGAGGGGGAGGGCCTCCACGAGCAGTACTTC.

By frequency in the sample, this clonotype is medium-sized. Since it is a stray read in a library aimed at alpha chains, this beta chain has a size that is not meaningful. The chain combines TRBV20-1 with TRBJ2-4; D gene unclear. Germline CDR1 reads DFQATT; CDR2 reads SNEGSKA (reference sequence). Trimming cost V 3 bases and J 5 bases, with 20 bases left between them. CDR3 length equals 16 residues. CDR3 sequence: CSASLVRLGNQNIQYF. CDR3 nucleotides: TGCAGTGCTAGCCTAGTAAGGTTGGGGAACCAAAACATTCAGTACTTC.

This clonotype was seen a few times. This beta chain is off target for a library built for alpha chains, so its abundance means little. This rearrangement joins TRBV2 to TRBJ1-1, with unresolved D. Germline values: CDR1 SNHLY, CDR2 FYNNEI. V was pared by 3 bases and J by 1 base, with 9 bases between. The CDR3 spans 14 residues. The CDR3 DNA follows: TGTGCCAGCAGTGATCCGGGTTCGAACACTGAAGCTTTCTTT. Residues: CASSDPGSNTEAFF.

This clonotype has just a few counts. A library prepared for alpha chains yielded this beta chain as an off-target read; its size is of little meaning. V and J are TRBV20-1 and TRBJ2-7; a possible D gene is TRBD1 (7 bases). CDR1 and CDR2 (germline): DFQATT, SNEGSKA (reference sequence). Trimming stripped 4 bases from V and 2 bases from J, with 18 bases between. This CDR3 has 15 residues. The chain's CDR3 is CSAIRQGGFPYEQYF. In DNA form, the CDR3 reads TGCAGTGCTATACGACAGGGAGGTTTTCCCTACGAGCAGTACTTC.

This clonotype was picked up a small number of times. This beta chain is an off-target read within a library intended for alpha chains, so its frequency means little. In nucleotides, the CDR3 is TGCGCCAGCAGCCCCGTTGGGGGTGCTAACTACGAGCAGTACTTC. Its protein is CASSPVGGANYEQYF. This sequence joins TRBV5-1 and TRBJ2-7; D tentatively fits TRBD1 or TRBD2 (5 bases each). Trimming stripped 4 bases from V and 3 bases from J, with 17 bases between. The germline CDR1 and CDR2 sequences are SGHRS and YFSETQ. The CDR3 has 15 residues.

Many counts were recorded for this clonotype. This beta chain lies outside the target of a library built for alpha chains; its clone size means little. The rearrangement links TRBV7-3 to TRBJ1-1; TRBD1 is a possible D gene (6 bases). Trimming shortened V by 2 bases and J by 0 bases, and 16 bases separated the two germline ends. Germline assignment: CDR1 SGHTA and CDR2 FQGTGA. This CDR3 has 17 amino acids. The CDR3 reads CASSLGDRTFLNTEAFF. DNA for the CDR3: TGTGCCAGCAGCTTAGGAGACAGGACTTTTTTGAACACTGAAGCTTTCTTT.

This clonotype has more than one count but fewer than ten. This beta chain is an off-target read within a library intended for alpha chains, so its frequency means little. The chain links TRBV6-6 to TRBJ2-7, with D possibly matching TRBD2 (5 bases). Trimming took off 2 bases at V and 4 bases at J, with 12 bases between the two ends. Germline V CDR1 and CDR2: MNHNY, SVGAGI (reference sequence). The CDR3 has 14 amino acids. For the CDR3, the DNA is TGTGCCAGCAGTTACGCCCCAAGGAGGTACGAGCAGTACTTC. Its translation: CASSYAPRRYEQYF.

Many counts were recorded for this clonotype. In a library made to pick up alpha chains, this beta chain is a stray read with a size that means little. V is TRBV11-1 and J is TRBJ2-7; perhaps TRBD1 as D (6 bases). The CDR3 extends over 15 amino acids. V was pared by 5 bases and J by 2 bases, with 16 bases between. The germline V gene has CDR1 SGHAT and CDR2 FQDESV (reference sequence). The CDR3 is CASSLMGATTYEQYF. The CDR3 DNA is TGTGCCAGCAGCCTTATGGGGGCGACTACCTACGAGCAGTACTTC.

As concerns this clonotype: For a library built for alpha chains, this beta chain is a stray read; little rests on its size. The V and J genes are TRBV11-1 and TRBJ2-1, with D possibly called TRBD1 or TRBD2 (5 bases each). Between the trimmed V and J ends, which lost 5 bases and 4 bases, there was a span of 18 bases. This CDR3 is built from 16 residues. Per germline, CDR1 SGHAT and CDR2 FQDESV (reference sequence). CDR3 protein: CASSQGPGPLYNEQFF. The CDR3 DNA sequence: TGTGCCAGCAGCCAAGGCCCGGGACCCTTATACAATGAGCAGTTCTTC. The whole variable domain, filled in from reference TRBV11-1 and TRBJ2-1, reads EAEVAQSPRYKITEKSQAVAFWCDPISGHATLYWYRQILGQGPELLVQFQDESVVDDSQLPKDRFSAERLKGVDSTLKIQPAELGDSAMYLCASSQGPGPLYNEQFFGPGTRLTVL.

This clonotype was counted a few times. This beta chain turned up in a library designed for alpha chains; as an off-target read, its abundance says little. This rearrangement joins TRBV27 to TRBJ2-7; D gene unclear. Trimming cost V 10 bases and J 0 bases, with 16 bases left between them. This CDR3 region has 14 residues. Germline assignment: CDR1 MNHEY and CDR2 SMNVEV (reference sequence). Written as DNA, the CDR3 is TGTGCCACTCGAAACATTGATAGCTCCTACGAGCAGTACTTC. It translates to CATRNIDSSYEQYF.

Notes on this clonotype: This beta chain is an off-target read within a library intended for alpha chains, so its frequency means little. The chain combines TRBV20-1 with TRBJ1-3; a weak D match, TRBD1 (5 bases). The CDR3 length is 12 residues. Between the trimmed V and J ends, which lost 6 bases and 2 bases, there was a span of 8 bases. Looked up from germline, CDR1 is DFQATT and CDR2 is SNEGSKA (reference sequence). The CDR3 nucleotides read TGCAGTGCGTCGACAGCTGGAAACACCATATATTTT. Encoded protein: CSASTAGNTIYF.

This clonotype rates as medium-sized. This beta chain is a stray sequence in a library constructed for alpha chains; its clone size is not meaningful. The rearrangement joins TRBV28 to TRBJ2-7; possible D gene TRBD2, 6 bases. The CDR3 has 13 residues. Between the trimmed V and J ends, which lost 6 bases and 0 bases, there was a span of 9 bases. The germline V gene has CDR1 MDHEN and CDR2 SYDVKM. The CDR3 DNA reads as TGTGCCAGCAGCCCCGGGAGCTCCTACGAGCAGTACTTC. Its protein product is CASSPGSSYEQYF.

This clonotype was found a few times. The size of this beta chain means little, since it is a stray read in a library made for alpha chains. The chain uses TRBV28 and TRBJ2-1, with D perhaps TRBD1 or TRBD2 (7 bases each). The V end lost 6 bases, the J end lost 8 bases, and 17 bases lay between the germline ends. Germline CDR1 reads MDHEN; CDR2 reads SYDVKM. The CDR3 is 14 residues long. Here the CDR3 reads CASSSTGEGDEQFF. Written as DNA, the CDR3 is TGTGCCAGCAGCTCCACAGGGGAGGGCGATGAGCAGTTCTTC.

This clonotype turned up a few times. With the library built for alpha chains, this beta chain is off target and its frequency is not meaningful. This chain uses TRBV11-2 with TRBJ1-2; 7 bases fit TRBD1. The CDR3 covers 15 residues. Germline-derived CDR1 and CDR2 are SGHAT and FQNNGV. V was clipped by 0 bases and J by 4 bases; unmatched bases: 5. The CDR3 sequence: CASSLDSGGSYGYTF. DNA of the CDR3: TGTGCCAGCAGCTTAGATTCAGGGGGGAGCTATGGCTACACCTTC.

Concerning this clonotype: This beta chain is an unintended read in a library built for alpha chains; its size means little. This rearrangement joins TRBV6-1 to TRBJ2-1; D call uncertain. Germline CDR1 and CDR2: MNHNS and SASEGT. V was cut by 8 bases and J by 3 bases, with 11 bases left in between. This CDR3 contains 13 residues. In DNA, the CDR3 is TGTGCCAGCCGCCTTTTAAACTACAATGAGCAGTTCTTC. The encoded protein is CASRLLNYNEQFF.

In the case of this clonotype: The size of this beta chain means little, since it is a stray read in a library made for alpha chains. V gene TRBV7-2 combines with J gene TRBJ2-3; D might be TRBD2 (7 bases). The CDR3 extends over 16 amino acids. The ends were cut back, 4 bases at V and 3 bases at J, with 17 bases in the middle. Per germline, CDR1 SGHTA and CDR2 FQGNSA. In DNA, the CDR3 is TGTGCCAGCAGCTCGAAGTGGGGGGGGCTGACAGATACGCAGTATTTT. Translating it yields CASSSKWGGLTDTQYF.

This clonotype was picked up a small number of times. With the library built for alpha chains, this beta chain is off target and its frequency is not meaningful. The V call is TRBV7-6, the J call TRBJ1-1; 7 nucleotides match TRBD1. From germline, CDR1 is SGHVS and CDR2 FNYEAQ. The CDR3 extends over 14 amino acids. V shed 2 bases, J shed 5 bases, and the junction held 5 bases outside the gene matches. CDR3 region: CASSLTGAGTEAFF. CDR3 coding DNA: TGTGCCAGCAGCTTAACAGGGGCTGGGACTGAAGCTTTCTTT.

In this sample, this clonotype is medium-sized. Since the library was made to target alpha chains, this beta chain is a stray read and its abundance is not meaningful. The chain carries TRBV10-3 and TRBJ1-2; D ambiguous. V was clipped by 7 bases and J by 6 bases, with 9 bases between them. The CDR3 is 11 amino acids. Germline V lookup: CDR1 ENHRY, CDR2 SYGVKD. Here the CDR3 DNA reads TGTGCCATCACCAATAGCCATGGCTACACCTTC. Protein sequence: CAITNSHGYTF.